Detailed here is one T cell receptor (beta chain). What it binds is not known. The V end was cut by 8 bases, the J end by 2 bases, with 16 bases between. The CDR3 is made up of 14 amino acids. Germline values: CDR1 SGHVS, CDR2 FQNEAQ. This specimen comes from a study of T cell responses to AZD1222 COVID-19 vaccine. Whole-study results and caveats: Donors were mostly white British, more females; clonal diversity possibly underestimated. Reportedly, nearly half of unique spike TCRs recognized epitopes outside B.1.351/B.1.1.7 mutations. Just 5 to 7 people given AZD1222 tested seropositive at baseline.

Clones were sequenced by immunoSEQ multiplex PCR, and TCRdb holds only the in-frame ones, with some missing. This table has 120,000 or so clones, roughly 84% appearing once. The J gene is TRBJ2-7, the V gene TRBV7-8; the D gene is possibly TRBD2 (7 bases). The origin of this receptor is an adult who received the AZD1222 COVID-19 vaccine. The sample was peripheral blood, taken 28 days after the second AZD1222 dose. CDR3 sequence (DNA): TGTGCCAGCCGCCGGGGGGCCGAAGCCTACGAGCAGTACTTC. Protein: CASRRGAEAYEQYF.